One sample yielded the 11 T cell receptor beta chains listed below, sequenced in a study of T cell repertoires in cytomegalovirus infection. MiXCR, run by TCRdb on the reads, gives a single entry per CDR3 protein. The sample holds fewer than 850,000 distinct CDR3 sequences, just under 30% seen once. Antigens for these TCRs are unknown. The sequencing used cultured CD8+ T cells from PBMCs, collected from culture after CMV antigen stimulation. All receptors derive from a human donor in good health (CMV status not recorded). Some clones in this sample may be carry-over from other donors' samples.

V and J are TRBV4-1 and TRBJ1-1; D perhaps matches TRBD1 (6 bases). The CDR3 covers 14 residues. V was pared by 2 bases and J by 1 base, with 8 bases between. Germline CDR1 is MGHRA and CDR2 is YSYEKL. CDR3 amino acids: CASSQKTGNTEAFF. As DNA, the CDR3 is TGCGCCAGCAGCCAAAAGACAGGGAACACTGAAGCTTTCTTT.

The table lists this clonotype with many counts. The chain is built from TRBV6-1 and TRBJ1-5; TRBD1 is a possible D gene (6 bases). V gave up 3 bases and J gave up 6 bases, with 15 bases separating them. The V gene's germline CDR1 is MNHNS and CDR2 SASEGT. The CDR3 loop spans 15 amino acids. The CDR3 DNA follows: TGTGCCAGCAGTGAGTCACAGGGAAGGAGTCAGCCCCAGCATTTT. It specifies CASSESQGRSQPQHF.

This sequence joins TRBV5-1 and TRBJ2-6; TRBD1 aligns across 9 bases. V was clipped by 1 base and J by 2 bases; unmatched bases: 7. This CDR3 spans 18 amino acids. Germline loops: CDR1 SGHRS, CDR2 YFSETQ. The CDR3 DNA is TGCGCCAGCAGCTTGAATCGGGACAGGGCAGCTGGGGCCAACGTCCTGACTTTC. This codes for CASSLNRDRAAGANVLTF.

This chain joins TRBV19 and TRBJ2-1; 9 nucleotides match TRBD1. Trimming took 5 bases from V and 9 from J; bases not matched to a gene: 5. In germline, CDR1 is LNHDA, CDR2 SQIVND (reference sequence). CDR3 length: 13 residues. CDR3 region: CASSRDRVLEQFF. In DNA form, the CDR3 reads TGTGCCAGTAGTCGGGACAGGGTTCTTGAGCAGTTCTTC.

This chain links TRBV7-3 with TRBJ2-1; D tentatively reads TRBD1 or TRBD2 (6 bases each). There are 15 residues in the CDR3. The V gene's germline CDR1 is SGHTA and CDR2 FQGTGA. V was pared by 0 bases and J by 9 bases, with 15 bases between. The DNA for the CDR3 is TGTGCCAGCAGCTTAACGTTAGGGGGGCTGGGTGAGCAGTTCTTC. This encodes CASSLTLGGLGEQFF.

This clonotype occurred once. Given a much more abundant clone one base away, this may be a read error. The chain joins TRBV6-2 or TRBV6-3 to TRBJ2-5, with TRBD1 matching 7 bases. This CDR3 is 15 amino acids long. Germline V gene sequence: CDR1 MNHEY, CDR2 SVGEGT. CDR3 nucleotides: TGTGCCAGCGGTTACTTGTCGGACAGGCAAGAGACCCAGTACTTC. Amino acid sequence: CASGYLSDRQETQYF.

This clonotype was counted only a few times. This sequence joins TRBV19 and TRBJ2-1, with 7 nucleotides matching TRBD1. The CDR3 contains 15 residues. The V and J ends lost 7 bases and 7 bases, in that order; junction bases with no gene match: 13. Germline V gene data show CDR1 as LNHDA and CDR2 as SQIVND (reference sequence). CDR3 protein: CASTHSDRLRNEQFF. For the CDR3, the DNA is TGTGCCAGTACCCATTCGGACAGGTTAAGAAATGAGCAGTTCTTC. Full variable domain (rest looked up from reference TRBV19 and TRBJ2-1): DGGITQSPKYLFRKEGQNVTLSCEQNLNHDAMYWYRQDPGQGLRLIYYSQIVNDFQKGDIAEGYSVSREKKESFPLTVTSAQKNPTAFYLCASTHSDRLRNEQFFGPGTRLTVL.

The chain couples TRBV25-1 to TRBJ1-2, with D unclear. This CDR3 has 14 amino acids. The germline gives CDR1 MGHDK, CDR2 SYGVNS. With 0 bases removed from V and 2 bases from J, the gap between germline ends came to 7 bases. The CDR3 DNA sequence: TGTGCCAGCAGTGAATATAGACGGAACTATGGCTACACCTTC. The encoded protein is CASSEYRRNYGYTF.

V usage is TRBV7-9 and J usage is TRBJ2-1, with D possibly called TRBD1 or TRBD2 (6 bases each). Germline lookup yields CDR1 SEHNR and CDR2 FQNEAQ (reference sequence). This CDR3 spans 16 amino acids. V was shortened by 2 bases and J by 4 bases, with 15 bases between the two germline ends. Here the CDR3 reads CASSLSGGPPYNEQFF. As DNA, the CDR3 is TGTGCCAGCAGCTTATCTGGGGGGCCCCCATACAATGAGCAGTTCTTC.

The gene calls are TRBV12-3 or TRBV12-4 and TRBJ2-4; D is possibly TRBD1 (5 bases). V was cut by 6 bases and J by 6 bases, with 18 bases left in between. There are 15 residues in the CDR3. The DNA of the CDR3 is TGTGCCAGCAGCAATAGTACCCTGGGGCGAAACATTCAGTACTTC. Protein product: CASSNSTLGRNIQYF.

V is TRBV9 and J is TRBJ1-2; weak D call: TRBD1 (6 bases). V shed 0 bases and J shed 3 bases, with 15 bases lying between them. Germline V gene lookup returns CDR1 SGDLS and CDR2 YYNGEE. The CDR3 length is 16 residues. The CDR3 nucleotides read TGTGCCAGCAGCGTAGTCAGACAGGAGGTTTACTATGGCTACACCTTC. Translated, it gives CASSVVRQEVYYGYTF.